These 5 T cell receptor beta chains were sequenced from one sample in a study of cytomegalovirus exposure and HLA in healthy donors. 13 Jbeta primers and 60 Vbeta primers were used for the PCR. Method: immunoSEQ multiplex PCR; TCRdb's copy keeps in-frame clones and lacks some. The sample has under 150,000 clones; about 10% are singletons. The specimen was PBMCs. These TCRs come from a woman aged 40 to 50 in good health and CMV-seropositive.

This chain connects TRBV10-3 to TRBJ2-3; 9 nucleotides agree with TRBD1. V trimming: 8 bases; J trimming: 2 bases; junction bases outside the gene matches: 5. CDR1 ENHRY and CDR2 SYGVKD come from the germline V gene. The length of the CDR3 is 14 residues. CDR3 region: CAIDGDRDTDTQYF. DNA for the CDR3: TGTGCCATCGACGGGGACAGGGACACAGATACGCAGTATTTT.

The rearrangement uses TRBV5-4 and TRBJ1-1; D is ambiguous. There are 13 residues in the CDR3. V was pared by 4 bases and J by 3 bases, with 10 bases between. Per germline, CDR1 SGHNT and CDR2 YYREEE (reference sequence). Written as DNA, the CDR3 is TGTGCCAGCAGCCCCGGTATGGACACTGAAGCTTTCTTT. It encodes CASSPGMDTEAFF.

This clone was counted only a few times. CDR3 loop: CASSLARGELAYEQYF. CDR3 bases: TGTGCCAGCAGCTTAGCTCGGGGGGAACTGGCCTACGAGCAGTACTTC. The V gene is TRBV7-9, the J gene TRBJ2-7; 7 nucleotides line up with TRBD2. V was pared by 0 bases and J by 2 bases, with 7 bases of the junction left unmatched. This CDR3 region has 16 residues. The germline V gene has CDR1 SEHNR and CDR2 FQNEAQ (reference sequence).

This rearrangement joins TRBV6-5 to TRBJ2-3, with TRBD2 matching over 11 bases. Germline V gene data show CDR1 as MNHEY and CDR2 as SVGAGI. This CDR3 is built from 14 residues. V shed 10 bases, J shed 5 bases, and the junction held 8 bases outside the gene matches. In DNA form, the CDR3 reads TGTGCCACCTCCTTAGCGGGGGGGCGAGATACGCAGTATTTT. This encodes CATSLAGGRDTQYF.

The rearrangement uses TRBV7-2 and TRBJ1-6, with TRBD1 matching 8 bases. Looked up from germline, CDR1 is SGHTA and CDR2 is FQGNSA. The CDR3 is made up of 14 amino acids. With 5 bases clipped from V and 9 bases from J, the junction kept 6 bases outside the gene matches. The CDR3 nucleotides read TGTGCCAGCAGCCAGGCAGGGGGCCTTTCACCCCTCCACTTT. Translated: CASSQAGGLSPLHF.